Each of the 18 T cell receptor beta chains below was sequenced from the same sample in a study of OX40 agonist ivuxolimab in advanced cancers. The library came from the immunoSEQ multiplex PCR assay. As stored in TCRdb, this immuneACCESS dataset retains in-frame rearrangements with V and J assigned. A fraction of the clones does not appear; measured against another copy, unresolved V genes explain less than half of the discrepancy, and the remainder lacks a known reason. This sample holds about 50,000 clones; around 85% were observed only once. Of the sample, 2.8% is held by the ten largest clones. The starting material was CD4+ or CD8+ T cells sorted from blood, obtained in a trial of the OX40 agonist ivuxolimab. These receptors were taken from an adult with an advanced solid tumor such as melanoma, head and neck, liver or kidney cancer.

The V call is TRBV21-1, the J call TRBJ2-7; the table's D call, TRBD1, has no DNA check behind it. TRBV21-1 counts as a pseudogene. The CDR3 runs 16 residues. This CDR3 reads CASSIWALDVLWEQYF. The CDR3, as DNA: TGTGCCAGCAGCATTTGGGCCCTCGACGTCCTTTGGGAGCAGTACTTC.

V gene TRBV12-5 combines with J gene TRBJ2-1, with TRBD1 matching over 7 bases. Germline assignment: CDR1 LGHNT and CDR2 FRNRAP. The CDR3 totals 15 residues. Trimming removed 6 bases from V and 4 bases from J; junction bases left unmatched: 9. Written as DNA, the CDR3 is TGTGCTAGTGGAAGAGGGGGCCTGTCTTACAATGAGCAGTTCTTC. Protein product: CASGRGGLSYNEQFF.

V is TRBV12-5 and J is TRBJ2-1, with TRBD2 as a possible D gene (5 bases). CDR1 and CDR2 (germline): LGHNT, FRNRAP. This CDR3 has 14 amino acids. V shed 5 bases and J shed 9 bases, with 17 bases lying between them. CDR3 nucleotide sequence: TGTGCTAGTGGTGTGAACGGGGAAGTGAGTGAGCAGTTCTTC. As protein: CASGVNGEVSEQFF.

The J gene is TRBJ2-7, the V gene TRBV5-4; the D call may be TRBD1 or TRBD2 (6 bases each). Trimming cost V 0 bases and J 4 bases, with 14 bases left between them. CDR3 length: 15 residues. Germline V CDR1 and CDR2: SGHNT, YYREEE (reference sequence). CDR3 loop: CASSLGIGGGYEQYF. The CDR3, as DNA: TGTGCCAGCAGCTTGGGTATCGGAGGGGGATACGAGCAGTACTTC.

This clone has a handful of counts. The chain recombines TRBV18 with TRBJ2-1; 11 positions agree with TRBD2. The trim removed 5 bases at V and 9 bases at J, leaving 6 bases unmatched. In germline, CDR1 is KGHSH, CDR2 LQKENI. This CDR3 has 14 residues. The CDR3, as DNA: TGTGCCAGCTCAAAGACTAGCGGGAATACTGAGCAGTTCTTC. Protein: CASSKTSGNTEQFF.

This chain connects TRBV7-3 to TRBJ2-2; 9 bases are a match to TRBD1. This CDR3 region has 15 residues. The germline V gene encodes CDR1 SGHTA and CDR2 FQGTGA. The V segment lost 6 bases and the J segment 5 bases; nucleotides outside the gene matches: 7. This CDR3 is CASSTQGAQTGELFF. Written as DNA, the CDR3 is TGTGCCAGCAGTACACAGGGGGCGCAAACCGGGGAGCTGTTTTTT.

CDR3 sequence reads: CASSQAPGLGTDTQYF. The DNA of the CDR3 is TGTGCCAGCAGCCAGGCGCCGGGACTGGGCACAGATACGCAGTATTTT. The chain joins TRBV7-3 to TRBJ2-3; D may be TRBD2 (6 bases). The V gene's germline CDR1 is SGHTA and CDR2 FQGTGA. This CDR3 is built from 16 residues. V dropped 5 bases and J dropped 1 base, with 16 bases sitting between them.

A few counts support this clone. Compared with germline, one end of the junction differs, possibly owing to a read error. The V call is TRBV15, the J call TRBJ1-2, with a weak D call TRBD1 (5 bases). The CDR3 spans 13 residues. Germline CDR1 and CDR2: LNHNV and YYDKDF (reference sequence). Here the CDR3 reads CATSRDFGPPRTF. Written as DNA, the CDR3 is TGTGCCACCAGCAGAGATTTCGGGCCCCCTAGGACATTC.

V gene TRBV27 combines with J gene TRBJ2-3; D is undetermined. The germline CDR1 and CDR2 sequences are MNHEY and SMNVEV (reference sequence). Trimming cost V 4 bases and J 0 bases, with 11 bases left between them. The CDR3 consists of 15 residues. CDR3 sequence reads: CASSSQGTSTDTQYF. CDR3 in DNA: TGTGCCAGCAGTTCACAAGGAACTAGCACAGATACGCAGTATTTT.

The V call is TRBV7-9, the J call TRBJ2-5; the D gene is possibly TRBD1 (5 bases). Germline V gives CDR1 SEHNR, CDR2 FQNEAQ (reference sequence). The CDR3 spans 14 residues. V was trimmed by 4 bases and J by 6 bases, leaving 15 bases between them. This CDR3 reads CASSSTSGWKTQYF. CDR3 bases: TGTGCCAGCAGCTCAACTTCAGGGTGGAAGACCCAGTACTTC.

This CDR3 is CASSQSRAGGQPQHF. The CDR3 bases are TGCGCCAGCAGTCAATCGAGGGCAGGGGGCCAGCCCCAGCATTTT. V gene TRBV23-1 combines with J gene TRBJ1-5; 8 nucleotides agree with TRBD1. TRBV23-1 is an ORF; its function is uncertain. The CDR3 spans 15 residues. The junction had 5 bases not matched to a gene; V was cut back by 0 bases and J by 7 bases.

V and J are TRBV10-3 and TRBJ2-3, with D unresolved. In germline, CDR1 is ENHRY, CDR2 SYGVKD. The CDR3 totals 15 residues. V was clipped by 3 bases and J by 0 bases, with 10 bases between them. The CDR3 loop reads CAISDVVSSTDTQYF. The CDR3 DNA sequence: TGTGCCATCAGTGATGTCGTCTCTAGCACAGATACGCAGTATTTT.

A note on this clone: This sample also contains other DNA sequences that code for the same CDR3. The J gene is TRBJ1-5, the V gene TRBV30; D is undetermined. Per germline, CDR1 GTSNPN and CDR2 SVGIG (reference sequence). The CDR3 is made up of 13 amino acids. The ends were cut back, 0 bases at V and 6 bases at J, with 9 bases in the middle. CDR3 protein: CAWSVKGSQPQHF. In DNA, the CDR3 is TGTGCCTGGAGTGTCAAGGGCTCTCAGCCCCAGCATTTT.

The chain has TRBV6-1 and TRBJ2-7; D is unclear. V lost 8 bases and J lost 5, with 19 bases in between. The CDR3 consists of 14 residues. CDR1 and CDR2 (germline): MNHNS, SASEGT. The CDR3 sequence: CASQISVLTHEQYF. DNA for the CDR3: TGTGCCAGCCAGATCTCGGTGCTCACCCACGAGCAGTACTTC.

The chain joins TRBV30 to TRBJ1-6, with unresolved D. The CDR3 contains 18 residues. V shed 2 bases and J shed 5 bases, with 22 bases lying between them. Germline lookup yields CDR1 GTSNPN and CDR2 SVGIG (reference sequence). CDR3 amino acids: CAWSTRRFGLINNSPLHF. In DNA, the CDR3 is TGTGCCTGGAGTACCCGCCGGTTTGGGCTGATCAATAATTCACCCCTCCACTTT.

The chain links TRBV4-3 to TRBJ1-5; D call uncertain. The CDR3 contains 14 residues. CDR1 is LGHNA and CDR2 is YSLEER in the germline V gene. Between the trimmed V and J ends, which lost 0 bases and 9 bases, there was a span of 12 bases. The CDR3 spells CASSQELRTRPQHF. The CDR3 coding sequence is TGCGCCAGCAGCCAAGAGCTCAGGACTCGGCCCCAGCATTTT.

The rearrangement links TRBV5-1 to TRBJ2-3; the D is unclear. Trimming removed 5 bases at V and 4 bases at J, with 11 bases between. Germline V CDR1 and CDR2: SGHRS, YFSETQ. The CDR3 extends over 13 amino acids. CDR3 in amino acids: CASSSLASDTQYF. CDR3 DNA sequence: TGCGCCAGCAGTTCATTAGCCTCAGATACGCAGTATTTT. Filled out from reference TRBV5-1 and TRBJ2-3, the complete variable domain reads KAGVTQTPRYLIKTRGQQVTLSCSPISGHRSVSWYQQTPGQGLQFLFEYFSETQRNKGNFPGRFSGRQFSNSRSEMNVSTLELGDSALYLCASSSLASDTQYFGPGTRLTVL.

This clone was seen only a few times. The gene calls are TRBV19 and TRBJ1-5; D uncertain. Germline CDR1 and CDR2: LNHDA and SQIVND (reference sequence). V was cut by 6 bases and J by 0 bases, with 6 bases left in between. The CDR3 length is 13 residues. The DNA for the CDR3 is TGTGCCAGTAGCTATAGTAGCAATCAGCCCCAGCATTTT. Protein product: CASSYSSNQPQHF.